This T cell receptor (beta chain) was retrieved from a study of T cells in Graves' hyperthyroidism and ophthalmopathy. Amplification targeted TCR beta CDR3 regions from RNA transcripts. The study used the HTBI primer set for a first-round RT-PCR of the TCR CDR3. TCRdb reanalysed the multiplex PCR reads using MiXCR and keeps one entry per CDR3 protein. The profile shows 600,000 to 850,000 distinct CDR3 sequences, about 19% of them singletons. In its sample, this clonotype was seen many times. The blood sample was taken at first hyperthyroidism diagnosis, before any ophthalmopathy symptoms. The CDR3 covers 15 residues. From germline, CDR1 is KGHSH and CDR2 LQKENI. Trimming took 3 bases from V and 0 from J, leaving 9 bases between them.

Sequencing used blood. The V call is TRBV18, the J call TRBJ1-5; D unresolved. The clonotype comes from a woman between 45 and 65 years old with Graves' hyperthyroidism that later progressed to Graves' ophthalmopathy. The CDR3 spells CASSPGGVSNQPQHF. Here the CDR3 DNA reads TGTGCCAGCTCACCGGGAGGAGTTAGCAATCAGCCCCAGCATTTT.